This T cell receptor beta chain stems from a study of blood T cell repertoires in COVID-19. As for the study in general: Spain, Italy and the United States supplied samples that represented acute and convalescent COVID-19. Sample material is recorded as cDNA or gDNA derived from T cells, B-cell-depleted T cells, or PBMCs.

Source study methods: Nucleated cell number was recorded as an estimate derived from reference gene primer amplification. Here immunoSEQ multiplex PCR was the method, and the copy in TCRdb shows in-frame clones only, minus some. V and J calls and clone size are copied from that table; D and trimming were computed from the DNA. The data hold roughly 53,000 clones, with roughly 83% observed a single time. Trimming stripped 7 bases from V and 1 base from J, with 11 bases between. The CDR3 is 13 residues long. Germline V gives CDR1 SNHLY, CDR2 FYNNEI. In this sample, this clone turned up a few times. The sequence was collected from a man aged 65 to 85 with active COVID-19. V usage is TRBV2 and J usage is TRBJ2-7; perhaps TRBD2 as D (6 bases). Sequencing was performed on peripheral blood. CDR3 sequence: CASTGGASYEQYF. The CDR3 region has the DNA TGTGCCAGCACCGGCGGGGCTTCCTACGAGCAGTACTTC.